This T cell receptor (beta chain) stems from a study of T cell clonotyping in hematopoietic cell transplantation. Study-wide results and limits: Few recipient clonotypes overlapped donors; over 95% were de novo at given depth. After transplant, recipient diversity fell while pathologically expanded clonotypes grew through day 180.

This CDR3 region has 16 residues. CDR1 is LNHDA, CDR2 SQIVND, per germline (reference sequence). Points on this clone: Its specificity is not known. One end of the junction varies from germline; a read error may be responsible.

The table came from immunoSEQ multiplex PCR; TCRdb's copy has only in-frame clones and leaves some out. The sample lists approximately 10,000 clones; less than 95% were seen once. This TCR was sampled from a woman aged 45-65 years in good health. Some clones in this sample may be carry-over from other donors' samples. Source material: peripheral blood mononuclear cells. The rearrangement uses TRBV19 and TRBJ1-2; 12 bases agree with TRBD1. CDR3: CASTIAGTGGGYGYTF. CDR3 bases: TGTGCCAGTACTATAGCCGGGACAGGGGGCGGCTATGGCTACACCTTC.